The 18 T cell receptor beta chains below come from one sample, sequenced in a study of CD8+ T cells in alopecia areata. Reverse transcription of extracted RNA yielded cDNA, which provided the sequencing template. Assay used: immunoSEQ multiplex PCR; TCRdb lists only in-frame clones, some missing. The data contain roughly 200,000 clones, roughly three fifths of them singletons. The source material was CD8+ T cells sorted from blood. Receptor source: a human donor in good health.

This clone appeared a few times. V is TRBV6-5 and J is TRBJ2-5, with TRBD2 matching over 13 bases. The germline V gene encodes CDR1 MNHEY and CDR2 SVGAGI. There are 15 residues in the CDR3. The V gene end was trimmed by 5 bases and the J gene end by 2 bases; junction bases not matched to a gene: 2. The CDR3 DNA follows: TGTGCCAGCAGTCTACTAGCGGGGGGGCAAGAGACCCAGTACTTC. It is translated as CASSLLAGGQETQYF.

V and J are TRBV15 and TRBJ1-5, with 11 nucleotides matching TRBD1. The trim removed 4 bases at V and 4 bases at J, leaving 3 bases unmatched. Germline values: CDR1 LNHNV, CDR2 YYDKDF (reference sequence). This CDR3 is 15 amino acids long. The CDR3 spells CATSMDRGLNQPQHF. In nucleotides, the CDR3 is TGTGCCACCAGCATGGACAGGGGGCTGAATCAGCCCCAGCATTTT. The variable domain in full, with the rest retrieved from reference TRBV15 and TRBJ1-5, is DAMVIQNPRYQVTQFGKPVTLSCSQTLNHNVMYWYQQKSSQAPKLLFHYYDKDFNNEADTPDNFQSRRPNTSFCFLDIRSPGLGDTAMYLCATSMDRGLNQPQHFGDGTRLSIL.

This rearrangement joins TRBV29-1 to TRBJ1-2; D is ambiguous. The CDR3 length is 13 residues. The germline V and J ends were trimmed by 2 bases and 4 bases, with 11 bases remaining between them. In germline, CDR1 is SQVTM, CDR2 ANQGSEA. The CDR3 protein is CSVEPTVPYGYTF. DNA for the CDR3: TGCAGCGTTGAACCTACGGTACCCTATGGCTACACCTTC.

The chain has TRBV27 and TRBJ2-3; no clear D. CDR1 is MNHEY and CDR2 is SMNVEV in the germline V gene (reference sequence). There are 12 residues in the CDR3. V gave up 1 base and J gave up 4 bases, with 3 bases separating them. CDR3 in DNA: TGTGCCAGCAGTTTATTGGCAGATACGCAGTATTTT. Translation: CASSLLADTQYF.

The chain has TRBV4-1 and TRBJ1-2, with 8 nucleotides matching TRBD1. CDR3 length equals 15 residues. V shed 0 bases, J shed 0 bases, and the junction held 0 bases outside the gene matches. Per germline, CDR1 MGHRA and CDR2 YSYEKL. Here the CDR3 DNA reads TGCGCCAGCAGCCAAGAACAGGGGGCTAACTATGGCTACACCTTC. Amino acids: CASSQEQGANYGYTF.

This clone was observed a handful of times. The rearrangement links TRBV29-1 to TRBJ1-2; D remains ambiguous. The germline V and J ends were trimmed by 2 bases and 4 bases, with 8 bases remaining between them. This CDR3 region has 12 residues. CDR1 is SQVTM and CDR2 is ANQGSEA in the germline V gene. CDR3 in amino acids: CSVESGVYGYTF. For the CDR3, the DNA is TGCAGCGTTGAATCCGGGGTCTATGGCTACACCTTC.

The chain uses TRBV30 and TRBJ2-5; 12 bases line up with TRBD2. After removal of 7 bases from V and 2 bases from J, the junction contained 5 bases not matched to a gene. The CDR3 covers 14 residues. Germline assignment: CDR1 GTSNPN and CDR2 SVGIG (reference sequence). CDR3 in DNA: TGTGCCTTGACTAGCGGGAGCCCTCAAGAGACCCAGTACTTC. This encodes CALTSGSPQETQYF.

The CDR3 coding sequence is TGTGCCAGCAGTTTGGGTCCCGAGGACCAGGACGGGGAGCTGTTTTTT. Amino acids: CASSLGPEDQDGELFF. The chain carries TRBV6-6 and TRBJ2-2; D unclear. Trimming removed 4 bases from V and 7 bases from J, with 19 bases in between. The CDR3 runs to 16 residues. Germline CDR1 reads MNHNY; CDR2 reads SVGAGI (reference sequence).

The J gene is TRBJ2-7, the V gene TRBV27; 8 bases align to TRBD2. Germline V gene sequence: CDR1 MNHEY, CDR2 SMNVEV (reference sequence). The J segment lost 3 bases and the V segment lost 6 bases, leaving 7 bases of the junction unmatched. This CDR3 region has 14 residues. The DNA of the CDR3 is TGTGCCAGCAGCCCGGGGGGGATACTCTACGAGCAGTACTTC. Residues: CASSPGGILYEQYF.

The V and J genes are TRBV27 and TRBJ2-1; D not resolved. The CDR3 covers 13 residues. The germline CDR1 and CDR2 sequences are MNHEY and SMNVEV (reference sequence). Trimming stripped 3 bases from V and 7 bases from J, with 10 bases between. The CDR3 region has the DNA TGTGCCAGCAGTTTCCGAGGCTGGAATGAGCAGTTCTTC. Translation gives CASSFRGWNEQFF.

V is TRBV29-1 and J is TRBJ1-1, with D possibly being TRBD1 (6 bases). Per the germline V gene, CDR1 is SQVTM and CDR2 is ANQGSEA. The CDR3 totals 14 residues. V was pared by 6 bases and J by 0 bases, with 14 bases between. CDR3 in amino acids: CSVESQGLNTEAFF. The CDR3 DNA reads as TGCAGCGTCGAATCCCAGGGGCTGAACACTGAAGCTTTCTTT.

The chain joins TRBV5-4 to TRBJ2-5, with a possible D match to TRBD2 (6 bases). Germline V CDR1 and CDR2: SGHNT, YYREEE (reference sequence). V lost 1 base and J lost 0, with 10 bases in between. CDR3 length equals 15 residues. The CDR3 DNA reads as TGTGCCAGCAGCTTGTCGCGGGGCTACCAAGAGACCCAGTACTTC. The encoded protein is CASSLSRGYQETQYF.

The CDR3 DNA reads as TGTGCCAGCAGTGGCAGGGACAGGGATCCCTATGGCTACACCTTC. It yields the protein CASSGRDRDPYGYTF. The chain links TRBV2 to TRBJ1-2; 9 positions match TRBD1. The J segment lost 4 bases and the V segment lost 4 bases, leaving 7 bases of the junction unmatched. The CDR3 spans 15 residues. The germline CDR1 and CDR2 sequences are SNHLY and FYNNEI.

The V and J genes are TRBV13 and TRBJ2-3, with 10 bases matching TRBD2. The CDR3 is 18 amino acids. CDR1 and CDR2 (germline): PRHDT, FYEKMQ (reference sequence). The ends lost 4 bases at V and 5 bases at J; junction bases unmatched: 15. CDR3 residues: CASSSSGSTSGALDTQYF. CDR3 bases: TGTGCCAGCAGCTCCTCCGGCTCCACTAGCGGGGCGTTAGATACGCAGTATTTT. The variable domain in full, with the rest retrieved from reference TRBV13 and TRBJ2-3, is AAGVIQSPRHLIKEKRETATLKCYPIPRHDTVYWYQQGPGQDPQFLISFYEKMQSDKGSIPDRFSAQQFSDYHSELNMSSLELGDSALYFCASSSSGSTSGALDTQYFGPGTRLTVL.

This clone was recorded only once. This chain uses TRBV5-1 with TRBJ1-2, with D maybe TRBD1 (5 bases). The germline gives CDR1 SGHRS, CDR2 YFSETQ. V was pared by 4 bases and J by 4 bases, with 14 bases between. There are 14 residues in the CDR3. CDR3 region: CASSGNGRAYGYTF. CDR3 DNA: TGCGCCAGCAGCGGTAACGGCAGGGCCTATGGCTACACCTTC.

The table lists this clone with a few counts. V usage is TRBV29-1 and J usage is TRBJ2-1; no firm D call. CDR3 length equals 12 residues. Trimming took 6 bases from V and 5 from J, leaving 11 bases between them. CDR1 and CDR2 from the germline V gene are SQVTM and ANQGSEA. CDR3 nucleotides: TGCAGCGTCGGCTTAGCCGACAATGAGCAGTTCTTC. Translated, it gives CSVGLADNEQFF.

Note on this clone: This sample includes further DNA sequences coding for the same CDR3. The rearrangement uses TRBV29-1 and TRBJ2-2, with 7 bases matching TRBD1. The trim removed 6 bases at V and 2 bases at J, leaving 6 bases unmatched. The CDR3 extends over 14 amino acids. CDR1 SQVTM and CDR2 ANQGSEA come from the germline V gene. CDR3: CSVEGTENTGELFF. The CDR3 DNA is TGCAGCGTCGAGGGGACAGAAAACACCGGGGAGCTGTTTTTT.

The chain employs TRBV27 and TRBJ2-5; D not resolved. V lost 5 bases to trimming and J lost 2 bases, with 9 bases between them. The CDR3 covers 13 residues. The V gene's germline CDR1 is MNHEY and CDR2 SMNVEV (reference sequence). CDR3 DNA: TGTGCCAGCAGTGGGTGGCTTCAAGAGACCCAGTACTTC. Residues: CASSGWLQETQYF.